These 9 T cell receptor beta chains share one sample of origin, sequenced in a study of shared clonotypes between healthy human individuals. Profiling relied on immunoSEQ multiplex PCR, and the TCRdb table lists in-frame clones only, not all of them. The sample carries some 1 million clones, around 75% recorded once. Sample: memory CD4+ T cells sorted from blood. As for subset: CD45RA-negative fraction. The receptors here all came from a man aged 18-30 years in good health.

The rearrangement joins TRBV19 to TRBJ2-1, with 8 bases aligning to TRBD2. The V gene's germline CDR1 is LNHDA and CDR2 SQIVND (reference sequence). V shed 6 bases and J 8 bases; nucleotides not matched to a gene: 12. The CDR3 runs to 15 residues. The CDR3 reads CASRSGSSGIYEQFF. In DNA, the CDR3 is TGTGCCAGTAGATCGGGGAGTAGCGGGATCTATGAGCAGTTCTTC.

The rearrangement links TRBV10-1 to TRBJ2-3; 7 bases are a match to TRBD1. V lost 0 bases and J lost 3; bases outside the gene matches: 6. CDR1 is WNHNN and CDR2 is SYGVQD in the germline V gene (reference sequence). The CDR3 is 16 residues long. The CDR3 protein is CASSESVAGGTDTQYF. The DNA for the CDR3 is TGCGCCAGCAGTGAGTCGGTCGCAGGGGGAACAGATACGCAGTATTTT.

This clone was seen once. The chain links TRBV2 to TRBJ2-3; no clear D. CDR3 length: 15 residues. CDR1 and CDR2 from the germline V gene are SNHLY and FYNNEI. The V end lost 5 bases, the J end lost 5 bases, and 17 bases lay between the germline ends. In DNA form, the CDR3 reads TGTGCCAGCAGTACCTCCCTAAAGGTGGGAGATACGCAGTATTTT. As protein: CASSTSLKVGDTQYF.

CDR3 loop: CASSSKGFTYEQYF. The CDR3 bases are TGTGCCAGCAGTAGTAAGGGGTTCACCTACGAGCAGTACTTC. This chain connects TRBV2 to TRBJ2-7; TRBD1 might be the D (5 bases). CDR1 SNHLY and CDR2 FYNNEI come from the germline V gene. V shed 5 bases and J shed 2 bases, with 13 bases lying between them. This CDR3 comprises 14 residues.

This chain uses TRBV10-3 with TRBJ1-3; possibly TRBD1 for D (6 bases). The germline CDR1 and CDR2 sequences are ENHRY and SYGVKD. Trimming shortened V by 6 bases and J by 3 bases, and 12 bases separated the two germline ends. The CDR3 is 14 amino acids. CDR3 sequence reads: CAISGQHSGNTIYF. The CDR3 region has the DNA TGTGCCATCAGCGGACAGCACAGTGGAAACACCATATATTTT.

The CDR3 reads CAWSRLMGEKLFF. DNA for the CDR3: TGTGCCTGGAGCCGTCTAATGGGAGAAAAACTGTTTTTT. V gene TRBV30 combines with J gene TRBJ1-4; D unclear. Per germline, CDR1 GTSNPN and CDR2 SVGIG (reference sequence). The CDR3 contains 13 residues. The V end was cut by 3 bases, the J end by 8 bases, with 13 bases between.

The chain has TRBV4-1 and TRBJ1-4; a possible D gene is TRBD1 (5 bases). Germline V gives CDR1 MGHRA, CDR2 YSYEKL. The CDR3 is 14 amino acids. Trimming shortened V by 8 bases and J by 0 bases, and 10 bases separated the two germline ends. CDR3 bases: TGCGCCAGCGGCGTAGGGGCAACTAATGAAAAACTGTTTTTT. It codes for CASGVGATNEKLFF.

This clone was seen more than once but under ten times. V and J are TRBV9 and TRBJ1-1, with 7 positions matching TRBD1. The CDR3 covers 14 residues. The V gene's germline CDR1 is SGDLS and CDR2 YYNGEE. V trimming: 6 bases; J trimming: 1 base; junction bases outside the gene matches: 6. The CDR3 DNA is TGTGCCAGCACCCGGGGGACAGCGAACACTGAAGCTTTCTTT. Its protein product is CASTRGTANTEAFF.

This clone was counted at least ten times. V is TRBV5-1 and J is TRBJ2-7; 9 nucleotides line up with TRBD1. Germline CDR1 is SGHRS and CDR2 is YFSETQ. Trimming removed 4 bases from V and 0 bases from J; junction bases left unmatched: 11. The CDR3 covers 17 residues. The CDR3 spells CASSPSTWTGDSYEQYF. The CDR3 DNA follows: TGCGCCAGCAGCCCATCAACCTGGACAGGGGACTCCTACGAGCAGTACTTC.